This note documents a single T cell receptor (beta chain) sequence. What it recognizes is unknown. These data come from a study of shared clonotypes between healthy human individuals. Study-level points and caveats: It was anticipated that sequencing depth would influence how many clonotypes donors shared. In general, naive subsets displayed greater estimated richness than memory subsets did.

Each PCR replicate from the sorted subsets contained 150 to 250 ng DNA, which is around 30,000 T cell genomes. Produced via immunoSEQ multiplex PCR; TCRdb's table is partial and in-frame only. This sample carries approximately 500,000 clones, almost 97% of them seen once, and the ten largest clones take approximately 0.062%. Deletions cut 4 bases from V and 2 bases from J, with 18 bases between. CDR3 length: 16 residues. The germline V gene has CDR1 MNHNS and CDR2 SASEGT. The rearrangement links TRBV6-1 to TRBJ2-7; D might be TRBD2 (5 bases). Source material: naive CD4+ T cells sorted from blood. Subset specified: CD45RA+ positively selected. The sequence derives from a woman aged 25 to 45 in good health. The CDR3 loop is CASSALLGSPTYEQYF. CDR3 in DNA: TGTGCCAGCAGTGCCCTTTTAGGGAGCCCTACCTACGAGCAGTACTTC.